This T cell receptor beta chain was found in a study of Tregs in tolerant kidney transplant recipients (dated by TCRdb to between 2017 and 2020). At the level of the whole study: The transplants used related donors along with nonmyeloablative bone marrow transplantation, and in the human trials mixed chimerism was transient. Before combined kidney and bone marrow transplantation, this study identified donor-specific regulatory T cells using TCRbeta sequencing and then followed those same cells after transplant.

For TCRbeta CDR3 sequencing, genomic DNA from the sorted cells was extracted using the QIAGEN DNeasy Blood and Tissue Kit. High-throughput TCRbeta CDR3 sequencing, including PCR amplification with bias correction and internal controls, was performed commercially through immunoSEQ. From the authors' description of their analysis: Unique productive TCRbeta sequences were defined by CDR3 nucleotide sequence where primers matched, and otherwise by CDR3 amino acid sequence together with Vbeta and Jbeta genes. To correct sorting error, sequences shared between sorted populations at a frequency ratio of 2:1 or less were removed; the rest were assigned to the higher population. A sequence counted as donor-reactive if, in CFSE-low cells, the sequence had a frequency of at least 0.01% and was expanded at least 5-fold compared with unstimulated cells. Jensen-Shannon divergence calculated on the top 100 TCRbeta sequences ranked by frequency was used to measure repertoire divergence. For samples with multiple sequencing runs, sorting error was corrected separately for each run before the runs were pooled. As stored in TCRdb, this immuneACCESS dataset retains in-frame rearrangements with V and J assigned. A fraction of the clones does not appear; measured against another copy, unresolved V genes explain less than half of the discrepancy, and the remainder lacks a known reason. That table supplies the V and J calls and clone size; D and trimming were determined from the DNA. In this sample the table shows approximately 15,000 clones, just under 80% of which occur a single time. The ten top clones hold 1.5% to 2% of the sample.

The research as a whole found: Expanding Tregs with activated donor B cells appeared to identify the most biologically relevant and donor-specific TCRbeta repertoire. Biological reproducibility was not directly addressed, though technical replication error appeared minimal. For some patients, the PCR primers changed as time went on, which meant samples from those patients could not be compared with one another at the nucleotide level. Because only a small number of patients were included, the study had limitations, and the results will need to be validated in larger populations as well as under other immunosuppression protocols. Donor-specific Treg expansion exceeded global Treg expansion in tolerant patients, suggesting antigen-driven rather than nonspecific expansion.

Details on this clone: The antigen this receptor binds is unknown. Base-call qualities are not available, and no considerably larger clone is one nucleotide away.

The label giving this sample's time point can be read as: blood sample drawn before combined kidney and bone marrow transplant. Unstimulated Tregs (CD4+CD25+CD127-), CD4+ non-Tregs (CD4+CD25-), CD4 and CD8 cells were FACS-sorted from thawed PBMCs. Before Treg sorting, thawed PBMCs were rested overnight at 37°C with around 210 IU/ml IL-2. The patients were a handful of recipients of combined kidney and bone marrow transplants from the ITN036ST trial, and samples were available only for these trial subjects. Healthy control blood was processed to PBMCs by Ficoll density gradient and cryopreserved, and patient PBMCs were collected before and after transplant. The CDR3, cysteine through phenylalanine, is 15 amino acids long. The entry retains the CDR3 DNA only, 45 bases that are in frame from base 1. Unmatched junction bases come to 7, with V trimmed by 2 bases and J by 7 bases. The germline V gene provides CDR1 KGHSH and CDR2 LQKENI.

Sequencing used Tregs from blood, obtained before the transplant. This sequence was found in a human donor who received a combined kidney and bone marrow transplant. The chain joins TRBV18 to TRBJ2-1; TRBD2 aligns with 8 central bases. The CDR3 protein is CASSPSAGGANEQFF. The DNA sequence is TGTGCCAGCTCACCATCGGCGGGAGGAGCGAATGAGCAGTTCTTC.